This T cell receptor (beta chain) was documented in a study of regulatory T cells in long-lasting Graves disease. Arm-PCR of CDR3 regions and iRepertoire HTBI primers were the basis on which TCR beta libraries were built. TCRdb re-called the multiplex PCR reads through MiXCR, storing one row per CDR3 protein. This sample yields more than 450,000 distinct CDR3 sequences, of which about 17% are seen a single time; 12% belongs to the top ten. Germline V gene sequence: CDR1 SGHVS, CDR2 FQNEAQ. With 5 bases removed from V and 8 bases from J, the gap between germline ends came to 18 bases. There are 15 residues in the CDR3. Indicated time point: newly diagnosed GD, antithyroid drugs for less than 3 months. From RNA extracted from PBMCs, the TCR library was made. Another study also made use of these data, one on T cells in Graves' hyperthyroidism and ophthalmopathy.

The specimen comprised peripheral blood mononuclear cells (PBMCs), sampled at new diagnosis, from a patient treated with antithyroid drugs. This sequence joins TRBV7-8 and TRBJ2-2; D is unclear. The TCR comes from a man aged 35 to 55 with Graves disease. The CDR3 loop reads CASSRPAGPEGELFF. The CDR3 DNA reads as TGTGCCAGCAGCCGTCCGGCCGGGCCAGAGGGGGAGCTGTTTTTT.